There are many counts of the clone carrying this T cell receptor (beta chain). The data were obtained in a study of T-cell reconstitution after alpha-beta-depleted transplantation in children. V dropped 0 bases and J dropped 1 base, with 3 bases sitting between them. In germline, CDR1 is DFQATT, CDR2 SNEGSKA (reference sequence). The CDR3 is 13 amino acids. Preparation of the TCRbeta library used unique molecular identifiers. Using its own MiXCR run on the PCR reads, TCRdb lists one record per CDR3 protein. This table has 170,000 or so distinct CDR3 sequences, roughly 7.5% appearing once. The origin of this receptor is a human donor who donated a stem cell graft to a child with Wiskott-Aldrich syndrome. The sample was PBMCs from the stem cell graft donor, taken from the stem cell graft. The chain employs TRBV20-1 and TRBJ1-4; D is undetermined. The CDR3 bases are TGCAGTGCTAGAGAAAGAACTAATGAAAAACTGTTTTTT. It translates to CSARERTNEKLFF.